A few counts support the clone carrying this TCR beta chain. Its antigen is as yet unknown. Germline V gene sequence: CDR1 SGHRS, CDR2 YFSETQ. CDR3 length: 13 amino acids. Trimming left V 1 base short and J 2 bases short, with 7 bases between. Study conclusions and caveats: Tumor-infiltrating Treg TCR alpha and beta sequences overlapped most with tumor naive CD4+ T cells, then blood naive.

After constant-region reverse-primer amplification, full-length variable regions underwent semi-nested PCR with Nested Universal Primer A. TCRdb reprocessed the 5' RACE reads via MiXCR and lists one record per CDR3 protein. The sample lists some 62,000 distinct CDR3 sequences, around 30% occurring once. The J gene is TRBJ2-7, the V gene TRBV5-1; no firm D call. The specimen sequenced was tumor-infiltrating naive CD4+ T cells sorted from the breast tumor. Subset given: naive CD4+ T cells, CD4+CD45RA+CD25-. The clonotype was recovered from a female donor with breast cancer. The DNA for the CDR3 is TGCGCCAGCAGCTTGACAGTTACCTACGAGCAGTACTTC. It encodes CASSLTVTYEQYF.